This T cell receptor beta chain was obtained from a study of blood T cell repertoires in COVID-19. Study-wide context: The origin of the acute and convalescent COVID-19 samples was the United States, Italy and Spain.

Sequenced by immunoSEQ multiplex PCR; TCRdb stores in-frame clones only, minus some. The table has around 470,000 clones, 85% to 90% seen once. The CDR3 covers 15 residues. V dropped 2 bases and J dropped 5; count of bases not matched to a gene: 3. Per the germline V gene, CDR1 is MNHEY and CDR2 is SVGAGI. The chain recombines TRBV6-5 with TRBJ2-1; TRBD2 agrees at 10 bases. The sample taken for sequencing was peripheral blood. The source of this sequence is a man between 18 and 29 years old with COVID-19, enrolled during active disease. In DNA, the CDR3 is TGTGCCAGCAGTTACACTAGCGGGACCCACAATGAGCAGTTCTTC. It is translated as CASSYTSGTHNEQFF.